These 18 T cell receptor beta chains share one sample of origin, sequenced in a study of regulatory T cells in long-lasting Graves disease. Arm-PCR with iRepertoire HTBI primers amplified the CDR3 regions for these TCR beta libraries. TCRdb reprocessed the multiplex PCR reads with MiXCR, giving one entry per CDR3 protein. Of hundreds of thousands of distinct CDR3 sequences in the sample, roughly 15% were seen once. Regarding time point: newly diagnosed GD, antithyroid drugs for less than 3 months. The TCR library was made from RNA extracted from PBMCs. This sample was shared with a second study, whose subject was T cells in Graves' hyperthyroidism and ophthalmopathy.

Sequences were derived from peripheral blood mononuclear cells (PBMCs), sampled at new diagnosis, from a patient treated with antithyroid drugs. These receptors came from a woman aged 25 to 39 with Graves disease.

Comment on this clonotype: This may arise from a read error, as a much more abundant clone is one base away. J is TRBJ2-1 and V is TRBV11-1; D is possibly TRBD1 or TRBD2 (5 bases each). The CDR3 is made up of 16 amino acids. V lost 5 bases, J lost 10 bases, and 24 bases lay in between. Germline V gene sequence: CDR1 SGHAT, CDR2 FQDESV (reference sequence). The CDR3 region has the DNA TGTGCCAGCAGCCCACCGTGGGGGAGAATTTCCTACGAGCAGTTCTTC. Protein: CASSPPWGRISYEQFF.

The table lists this clonotype with many counts. The chain employs TRBV28 and TRBJ2-7, with D possibly being TRBD1 (6 bases). The length of the CDR3 is 15 residues. V lost 2 bases and J lost 2, with 13 bases in between. Germline-derived CDR1 and CDR2 are MDHEN and SYDVKM. In nucleotides, the CDR3 is TGTGCCAGCAGTTTACCCGGGACACCTACCTACGAGCAGTACTTC. The encoded protein is CASSLPGTPTYEQYF.

At least ten counts were recorded for this clonotype. The V gene is TRBV10-3, the J gene TRBJ2-5; TRBD2 is a possible D gene (6 bases). The V gene lost 10 bases and the J gene lost 1 base, with 13 bases spanning the gap. The CDR3 has 13 residues. The V gene's germline CDR1 is ENHRY and CDR2 SYGVKD. The CDR3 coding sequence is TGTGCCACCGGCCGGGACTCCCAAGAGACCCAGTACTTC. This codes for CATGRDSQETQYF.

This clonotype came up many times. J is TRBJ1-1 and V is TRBV20-1, with unresolved D. V was shortened by 6 bases and J by 4 bases, with 12 bases between the two germline ends. The germline V gene encodes CDR1 DFQATT and CDR2 SNEGSKA (reference sequence). This CDR3 region has 12 residues. This CDR3 is CSASRRGTEAFF. The CDR3 coding sequence is TGCAGTGCCTCCCGTCGGGGCACTGAAGCTTTCTTT.

Many counts were recorded for this clonotype. The rearrangement uses TRBV29-1 and TRBJ2-1, with a weak D call TRBD1 (6 bases). Germline V gene data show CDR1 as SQVTM and CDR2 as ANQGSEA. This CDR3 comprises 13 residues. V lost 7 bases, J lost 3 bases, and 13 bases lay in between. The CDR3 region is CSATPGVYNEQFF. The CDR3 region has the DNA TGCAGCGCGACACCAGGGGTCTACAATGAGCAGTTCTTC.

This clonotype has a count of ten or more. The CDR3 bases are TGTGCCAGCAGCCGTGGGGAAGGAACCCAGTACTTC. Its protein is CASSRGEGTQYF. The chain carries TRBV11-3 and TRBJ2-1; D is uncertain. The J call is doubtful: the DNA matches TRBJ2-5 better. The CDR3 has 12 residues. The germline gives CDR1 SGHNT, CDR2 YENEEA.

This clonotype was found many times. The rearrangement links TRBV27 to TRBJ2-1; D uncertain. CDR3 length equals 14 residues. Germline values: CDR1 MNHEY, CDR2 SMNVEV (reference sequence). Trimming removed 5 bases at V and 3 bases at J, with 11 bases between. The CDR3 nucleotides read TGTGCCAGCAGTCGGGCCATAGACTACAATGAGCAGTTCTTC. Its protein is CASSRAIDYNEQFF.

The table lists this clonotype with a count of one. This chain connects TRBV10-1 to TRBJ2-5, with TRBD1 matching over 8 bases. Per germline, CDR1 WNHNN and CDR2 SYGVQD (reference sequence). V gave up 6 bases and J gave up 8 bases; unmatched junction bases: 8. The CDR3 is 13 residues long. CDR3 in amino acids: CASRMDRVLTQYF. The CDR3 DNA follows: TGCGCCAGCAGGATGGACAGGGTACTTACCCAGTACTTC.

This clonotype was seen ten or more times. This rearrangement joins TRBV11-2 to TRBJ2-1; perhaps TRBD1 as D (6 bases). V was cut by 7 bases and J by 5 bases, with 21 bases left in between. Germline V gene data show CDR1 as SGHAT and CDR2 as FQNNGV. The CDR3 has 16 amino acids. CDR3 region: CASTPTGPGAHNEQFF. CDR3 DNA sequence: TGTGCCAGCACCCCAACGGGGCCAGGGGCTCACAATGAGCAGTTCTTC.

The V and J genes are TRBV5-1 and TRBJ1-5; possible D gene TRBD1, 5 bases. The CDR3 length is 15 residues. The V gene's germline CDR1 is SGHRS and CDR2 YFSETQ. The germline V and J ends were trimmed by 3 bases and 4 bases, with 14 bases remaining between them. Written as DNA, the CDR3 is TGCGCCAGCAGCTCGGGGGGGGGACGAAATCAGCCCCAGCATTTT. It yields the protein CASSSGGGRNQPQHF.

The chain couples TRBV7-9 to TRBJ2-7; D gene ambiguous. Trimming took off 5 bases at V and 3 bases at J, with 14 bases between the two ends. This CDR3 spans 14 amino acids. The germline V gene has CDR1 SEHNR and CDR2 FQNEAQ (reference sequence). DNA of the CDR3: TGTGCCAGCAGCCACTACGACCAGCACTACGAGCAGTACTTC. It specifies CASSHYDQHYEQYF. Variable domain in full (rest from reference TRBV7-9 and TRBJ2-7): DTGVSQNPRHKITKRGQNVTFRCDPISEHNRLYWYRQTLGQGPEFLTYFQNEAQLEKSRLLSDRFSAERPKGSFSTLEIQRTEQGDSAMYLCASSHYDQHYEQYFGPGTRLTVT.

This clonotype has just a few counts. The rearrangement joins TRBV7-3 to TRBJ2-7; 13 nucleotides match TRBD2. The CDR3 runs to 16 residues. CDR1 is SGHTA and CDR2 is FQGTGA in the germline V gene. The J segment lost 3 bases and the V segment lost 2 bases, leaving 4 bases of the junction unmatched. CDR3 loop: CASSLLGLAGDYEQYF. CDR3 nucleotides: TGTGCCAGCAGCTTACTTGGACTAGCGGGAGACTACGAGCAGTACTTC.

This clonotype was counted at least ten times. V gene TRBV28 combines with J gene TRBJ1-5, with no clear D. The CDR3 sequence is 14 residues long. Germline CDR1 is MDHEN and CDR2 is SYDVKM. The V gene lost 2 bases and the J gene lost 5 bases, with 10 bases spanning the gap. The CDR3 nucleotides read TGTGCCAGCAGTTTAAGGCAGGCCCATCAGCCCCAGCATTTT. Residues: CASSLRQAHQPQHF.

This clonotype has more than one count but fewer than ten. This chain connects TRBV6-4 to TRBJ2-7; TRBD2 matches 8 bases. CDR1 and CDR2 from the germline V gene are MRHNA and SNTAGT. J lost 12 bases, V lost 6 bases, and 16 bases had no gene match. This CDR3 has 14 amino acids. In DNA, the CDR3 is TGTGCCAGCAGGCCGACTAGCGAGAGGCCCTCCCTGTACTTC. Amino acids: CASRPTSERPSLYF.

This clonotype was observed at least ten times. The CDR3 here is CASTGHKRGYTF. CDR3 coding DNA: TGTGCCAGCACCGGACATAAGCGCGGCTACACCTTC. This sequence joins TRBV28 and TRBJ1-2; a weak D match, TRBD1 (5 bases). V was cut by 7 bases and J by 8 bases, with 14 bases left in between. The CDR3 sequence is 12 residues long. Germline V gives CDR1 MDHEN, CDR2 SYDVKM.

About this clonotype itself: Being one base from a much bigger clone, this may be a read error. This CDR3 is CASRETSGGGDTQYF. The CDR3 nucleotides are TGTGCCAGCAGAGAAACTAGCGGGGGAGGGGATACGCAGTATTTT. The chain employs TRBV6-1 and TRBJ2-3; TRBD2 aligns across 11 bases. The CDR3 runs 15 residues. CDR1 and CDR2 from the germline V gene are MNHNS and SASEGT. V trimming: 6 bases; J trimming: 6 bases; junction bases outside the gene matches: 8.

This clonotype was detected ten times or more. The rearrangement links TRBV20-1 to TRBJ1-1; 9 nucleotides align to TRBD1. CDR1 is DFQATT, CDR2 SNEGSKA, per germline (reference sequence). Losses at the gene ends were 5 bases for V and 6 bases for J; bases not matched to a gene: 4. The CDR3 spans 12 residues. The DNA for the CDR3 is TGCAGTGCTGGGACAGGGAGCCCTGAAGCTTTCTTT. As protein: CSAGTGSPEAFF.

This clonotype was picked up a small number of times. The chain employs TRBV25-1 and TRBJ2-3; possible D gene TRBD2, 7 bases. V lost 4 bases to trimming and J lost 3 bases, with 17 bases between them. The germline V gene has CDR1 MGHDK and CDR2 SYGVNS. This CDR3 spans 16 amino acids. CDR3 in amino acids: CASSVGGGGGTDTQYF. The CDR3 region has the DNA TGTGCCAGCAGTGTTGGAGGAGGGGGGGGAACAGATACGCAGTATTTT.